The following is a T cell receptor beta chain sequence with its context. What it binds is not known. The entry originates in a study of T cells expressing NK-cell markers. Study information: Repertoires of TCR beta were obtained from T cells sorted as CD3+CD56+NKG2C+, CD3+CD56+NKG2C- and CD3+CD56-NKG2C+. In the group of eight sequenced donors, seven were HCMV-seropositive and one was seronegative.

UMIs were included in TCR beta cDNA generated by 5'RACE template switching. TCRdb reprocessed the 5' RACE reads and keeps a single row for each CDR3 protein, giving no DNA. This table lists just under 150,000 distinct CDR3 sequences. This CDR3 has 14 residues. Study outcomes and limitations: The same clonotypes also predominated in the CD3+CD56-NKG2C+ fraction of several donors.

The chain employs TRBV12-3 or TRBV12-4 and TRBJ1-2; TCRdb indicates TRBD1, and absent DNA this call remains unverified. Sequencing used blood T cells: a sorted CD56 or NKG2C T cell subset, CD4+ or CD8+ T cells, or bulk PBMC T cells (not recorded which). The clonotype comes from a young man in good health. Here the CDR3 reads CASSLAGVDYGYTF.